This T cell receptor (beta chain) was documented in a study of glioma-infiltrating T cells. Amplification of TCR alpha and beta CDR3 regions from RNA used iRepertoire nested multiplex PCR. TCRdb used MiXCR to reprocess the multiplex PCR reads, holding one entry per CDR3 protein. The top ten clones hold around 20% of a sample with about 140,000 distinct CDR3 sequences, about two fifths of them seen once. General study findings and limits: Very few CDR3 sequences were shared between tissue and blood.

The length of the CDR3 is 16 residues. Germline V lookup: CDR1 MNHEY, CDR2 SMNVEV (reference sequence). Remarks on this clonotype: Its matching antigen is unknown. At one end, the junction sequence differs from germline, possibly due to a read error.

The sequence derives from a human donor with low-grade glioma or glioblastoma, undergoing nonglioma brain surgery, or in good health (not recorded which). This sequence joins TRBV27 and TRBJ1-2; D is perhaps TRBD1 (5 bases). Sample: glioma tissue, nonneoplastic brain tissue, or PBMCs (not recorded which). The CDR3 nucleotides are TGTGCCAGCAGTTTATCCCCTTGGGGGGGGGAGTATGGCCACACCTTC. It codes for CASSLSPWGGEYGHTF.